This is a list of T cell receptor beta chains from one sample in a study of vaccination and CD4 T cells after COVID-19. TCRdb redid the calling of the PCR reads with MiXCR, one entry per CDR3 protein. Here the sample spans around 19,000 distinct CDR3 sequences, approximately 40% being singletons. Their specific antigens are unknown. The specimen was CD4+ T cells from blood, cultured in vitro, collected before SARS-CoV-2 vaccination. These receptors were collected from a human donor who had recovered from COVID-19. CDR3s include the opening cysteine and the closing phenylalanine or tryptophan. A D gene is named only where the DNA matches it firmly. Clone size appears in some rows only: once, few, many, or a class for an expanded clone.

D,J,size,V,DNA,CDR3
NA,TRBJ1-2,NA,TRBV7-2,TGTGCCAGCAGCTTAGTTCCCCCTAGGGATGGCTACACCTTC,CASSLVPPRDGYTF
NA,TRBJ2-1,NA,TRBV4-3,TGCGCCAGCAGCCAACAACTGGGGGCCGGCGGACGGACGGATGAGCAGTTCTTC,CASSQQLGAGGRTDEQFF
NA,TRBJ2-7,NA,TRBV5-5,TGTGCCAGCAGCCGTGAGTCCTACGAGCAGTACTTC,CASSRESYEQYF
NA,TRBJ2-7,few,TRBV7-2,TGTGCCAGCAGTCCTCGATATCGGGGCTCCTACGAGCAGTACTTC,CASSPRYRGSYEQYF
NA,TRBJ1-5,NA,TRBV6-5,TGTGCCAGCAGTTACGGGAATAGCAATCAGCCCCAGCATTTT,CASSYGNSNQPQHF
TRBD2,TRBJ2-5,NA,TRBV6-1,TGTGCCAGCACGCTAGCGGGGGAGACCCAGTACTTC,CASTLAGETQYF
NA,TRBJ1-2,NA,TRBV6-1,TGTGCCACCGTGGCGGCTAACTATGGCTACACCTTC,CATVAANYGYTF
NA,TRBJ1-4,once,TRBV28,TGTGCCAGCAGTTTGGCGCCCGCGGATGAAAAACTGTTTTTT,CASSLAPADEKLFF
NA,TRBJ1-3,few,TRBV20-1,TGCAGTGCGACTAACAGGGCTTCTGGAAACACCATATATTTT,CSATNRASGNTIYF
TRBD1,TRBJ1-6,NA,TRBV27,TGTGCCAGCAGTTTAAGCCGACCTCGGCAGGGGGAAGAATCACCCCTCCACTTT,CASSLSRPRQGEESPLHF
TRBD2,TRBJ2-1,NA,TRBV19,TGTGCCAGTAGTATATCTAGCGGGAGGTACAATGAGCAGTTCTTC,CASSISSGRYNEQFF
NA,TRBJ2-1,few,TRBV6-5,TGTGCCAGCAGTTACTCGAAAGACTGGTTTTACAATGAGCAGTTCTTC,CASSYSKDWFYNEQFF
NA,TRBJ2-7,NA,TRBV6-2/TRBV6-3,TGTGCCAGCAGAGGGGCGGGACACCAATCCTACGAGCAGTACTTC,CASRGAGHQSYEQYF
NA,TRBJ2-1,NA,TRBV5-4,TGTGCCAGCAGCTTGGAGTCAGATGGAACTGAGCAGTTCTTC,CASSLESDGTEQFF
NA,TRBJ2-1,NA,TRBV2,TGTGCCAGCATCAGGGAGCCGAACAATGAGCAGTTCTTC,CASIREPNNEQFF
NA,TRBJ2-5,few,TRBV6-1,TGTGCCAGCAGAAGACTAGAGGGGGGGGAAGAGACCCAGTACTTC,CASRRLEGGEETQYF
NA,TRBJ1-6,NA,TRBV5-4,TGTGCCAGCAGCTTGGACCCTAAGGGGTATAATTCACCCCTCCACTTT,CASSLDPKGYNSPLHF
TRBD1,TRBJ2-5,NA,TRBV28,TGTGCCAGCAGTTCCCAACAGGGGGCGATGGGCCAAGAGACCCAGTACTTC,CASSSQQGAMGQETQYF
NA,TRBJ2-1,once,TRBV11-1,TGTGCCAGCAGCTTAGACTCTCCTATAACGCTATACAATGAGCAGTTCTTC,CASSLDSPITLYNEQFF
NA,TRBJ2-5,NA,TRBV5-8,TGTGCCAGCAGCTTGGGGCGCAGAGACCTTCAAGAGACCCAGTACTTC,CASSLGRRDLQETQYF
NA,TRBJ1-2,NA,TRBV7-2,TGTGCCAGCAGCCCCCCAGGGCCACTAGGCTACACCTTC,CASSPPGPLGYTF
NA,TRBJ1-2,NA,TRBV4-2,TGTGCCAGCAGCCAAGAACAACGGGAGAACTATGGCTACACCTTC,CASSQEQRENYGYTF
NA,TRBJ1-2,NA,TRBV30,TGTGCCTGGAGATCGTATGGCTACACCTTC,CAWRSYGYTF
NA,TRBJ2-7,NA,TRBV11-2,TGTGCCAGCAGCGCAGGGACACATAGCTCCTACGAGCAGTACTTC,CASSAGTHSSYEQYF
NA,TRBJ2-1,medium-sized,TRBV11-2,TGTGCCAGCAGCCCGCAGGGGAATGAGCAGTTCTTC,CASSPQGNEQFF